Listed below are T cell receptor beta chains from one sample, sequenced in a study of T cell responses to AZD1222 COVID-19 vaccine. Assay: immunoSEQ multiplex PCR; the TCRdb copy retains only in-frame clones and omits some. The data show some 120,000 clones, with about nine tenths seen just once and just over 7% held by the top ten. This specimen was peripheral blood, taken on day 0 of AZD1222 vaccination. The receptor source for this set is an adult in good health. The CDR3 runs from the conserved cysteine through the conserved F or W. A D gene is named only where the DNA matches it firmly. A clone size is listed for some rows: how often the clone was seen (once, few, many), or a class if it is expanded.

j_call d_call v_call clone_size cdr3_aa cdr3_nt
TRBJ2-3 . TRBV15 . CATSTGGPGDTQYF TGTGCCACCAGCACGGGTGGGCCCGGAGATACGCAGTATTTT
TRBJ2-1 . TRBV19 . CASSAAYGVPNEQFF TGTGCCAGTAGTGCGGCGTATGGGGTTCCCAATGAGCAGTTCTTC
TRBJ2-7 . TRBV24-1 . CATSDNLGEQYF TGTGCCACCAGTGACAACCTAGGAGAGCAGTACTTC
TRBJ1-2 . TRBV2 . CASSEPAPIYGYTF TGTGCCAGCAGTGAACCCGCCCCGATCTATGGCTACACCTTC
TRBJ2-7 TRBD1 TRBV2 . CASSGGVGQGSSYEQYF TGTGCCAGCAGTGGGGGCGTGGGACAGGGCAGCTCCTACGAGCAGTACTTC
TRBJ1-3 TRBD1 TRBV7-6 . CASSTGDGNTIYF TGTGCCAGCAGTACAGGGGACGGAAACACCATATATTTT
TRBJ2-1 . TRBV19 . CASSIILGIHNEQFF TGTGCCAGTAGTATAATCCTAGGCATCCACAATGAGCAGTTCTTC
TRBJ1-1 TRBD1 TRBV7-9 . CASSLQGTANTEAFF TGTGCCAGCAGCTTGCAAGGGACAGCGAACACTGAAGCTTTCTTT
TRBJ2-1 . TRBV10-3 . CAISGSGEQFF TGTGCCATCAGTGGGAGTGGTGAGCAGTTCTTC
TRBJ2-2 . TRBV6-5 . CASSLDGLTGELFF TGTGCCAGCAGTTTGGACGGATTGACCGGGGAGCTGTTTTTT
TRBJ2-1 . TRBV24-1 few CATSERTGNEQFF TGTGCCACCAGTGAACGGACCGGCAATGAGCAGTTCTTC
TRBJ1-5 TRBD1 TRBV5-1 . CASSSQGAEDQPQHF TGCGCCAGCAGCTCCCAGGGGGCCGAGGATCAGCCCCAGCATTTT
TRBJ2-7 . TRBV5-4 . CASSFAGTPYEQYF TGTGCCAGCAGCTTTGCCGGGACACCCTACGAGCAGTACTTC
TRBJ1-1 . TRBV7-8 . CASSLFRGTEAFF TGTGCCAGCAGCTTATTTCGGGGGACTGAAGCTTTCTTT
TRBJ1-6 . TRBV11-2 . CASSPSAGTVNSPLHF TGTGCCAGCAGCCCATCGGCCGGGACGGTTAATTCACCCCTCCACTTT
TRBJ2-2 TRBD2 TRBV5-4 . CASSFGSGRTGELFF TGTGCCAGCAGCTTTGGTAGCGGGAGGACCGGGGAGCTGTTTTTT
TRBJ2-7 TRBD1 TRBV15 . CATSRGATGSNEQYF TGTGCCACCAGCAGGGGTGCGACAGGGTCTAACGAGCAGTACTTC
TRBJ1-5 . TRBV29-1 . CSAETGMNQPQHF TGCAGCGCCGAAACAGGGATGAATCAGCCCCAGCATTTT
TRBJ2-7 TRBD1 TRBV9 . CASSPKVGQGRAEQYF TGTGCCAGCAGCCCGAAGGTAGGACAGGGGCGTGCAGAGCAGTACTTC
TRBJ2-2 . TRBV7-2 . CASSLVGEVAGELFF TGTGCCAGCAGCTTAGTGGGTGAGGTCGCCGGGGAGCTGTTTTTT
TRBJ1-2 . TRBV28 . CAIERNYGYTF TGTGCCATAGAGAGGAACTATGGCTACACCTTC
TRBJ1-3 . TRBV11-2 . CASSLGSSGNTIYF TGTGCCAGCAGCTTAGGCAGCTCTGGAAACACCATATATTTT